This note documents a single T cell receptor (beta chain) sequence. As yet, its antigen is unknown. This entry is derived from a study of vaccination effects on CD4 cells after COVID-19. The method was immunoSEQ multiplex PCR; TCRdb's version includes in-frame clones alone and lacks a portion of them. This table has approximately 83,000 clones, around 74% appearing once. Expansion of antigen-specific CD4+ T cells with viral peptide pools was carried out by the ViraFEST assay before sequencing. Researchers isolated CD4+ T cells once 9 to 11 days of culture had elapsed. Everyone in the study got two shots of either the BNT162b2 or mRNA-1273 vaccine. This material consisted of CD4+ T cells from PBMCs cultured with HCoV-OC43 spike peptides, taken after COVID-19 vaccination. Subset: HCoV-OC43 spike overlapping peptide pool stimulation. The sequence derives from a human donor who received a COVID-19 vaccine.

CDR3: CASSPGSWGSEAFF. The CDR3 DNA sequence: TGTGCCAGCAGTCCGGGGTCGTGGGGGAGTGAAGCTTTCTTT. V and J are TRBV6-4 and TRBJ1-1; possible D gene TRBD1, 5 bases. This CDR3 is built from 14 residues. Germline V lookup: CDR1 MRHNA, CDR2 SNTAGT. V lost 5 bases and J 7 bases, leaving 17 bases between the germline ends.